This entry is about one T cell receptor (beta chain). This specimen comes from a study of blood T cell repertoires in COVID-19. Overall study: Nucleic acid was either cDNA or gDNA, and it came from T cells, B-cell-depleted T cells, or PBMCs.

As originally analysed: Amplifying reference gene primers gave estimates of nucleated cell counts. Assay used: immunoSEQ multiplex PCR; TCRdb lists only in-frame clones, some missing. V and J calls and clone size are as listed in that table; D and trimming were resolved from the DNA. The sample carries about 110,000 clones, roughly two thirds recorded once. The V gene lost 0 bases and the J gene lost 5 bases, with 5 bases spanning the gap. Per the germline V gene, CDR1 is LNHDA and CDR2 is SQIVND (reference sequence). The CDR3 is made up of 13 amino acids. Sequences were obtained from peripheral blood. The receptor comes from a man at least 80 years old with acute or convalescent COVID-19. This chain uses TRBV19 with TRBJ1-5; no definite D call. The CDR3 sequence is CASSIDGHQPQHF. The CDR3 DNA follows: TGTGCCAGTAGTATAGATGGGCATCAGCCCCAGCATTTT.